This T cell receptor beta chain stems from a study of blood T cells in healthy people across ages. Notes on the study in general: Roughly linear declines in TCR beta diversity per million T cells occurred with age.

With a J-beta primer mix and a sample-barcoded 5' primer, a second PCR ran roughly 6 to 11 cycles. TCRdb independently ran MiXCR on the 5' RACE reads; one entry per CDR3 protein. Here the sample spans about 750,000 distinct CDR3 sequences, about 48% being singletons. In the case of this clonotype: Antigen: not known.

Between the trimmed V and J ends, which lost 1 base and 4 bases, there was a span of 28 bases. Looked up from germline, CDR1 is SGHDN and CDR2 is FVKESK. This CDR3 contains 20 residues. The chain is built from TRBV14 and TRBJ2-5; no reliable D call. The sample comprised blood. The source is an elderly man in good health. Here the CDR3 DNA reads TGTGCCAGCAGCCAAGGAGGAAGGACGGCGGCAGTGAGGTCAGGAGAGACCCAGTACTTC. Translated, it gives CASSQGGRTAAVRSGETQYF.